One and the same sample provided the 11 T cell receptor beta chains below, sequenced in a study of sequential checkpoint blockade in melanoma. Profiled with immunoSEQ multiplex PCR; TCRdb holds only in-frame clones, not every one. This sample has fewer than 15,000 clones, with about 21% found just once. Noted treatment: randomized to nivolumab then ipilimumab (arm A) or the reverse (arm B). Material: tumor tissue (inferred from file names), obtained from a patient given nivolumab and ipilimumab in sequence. Every receptor here comes from a human donor with melanoma.

This clone was counted only a few times. CDR3 nucleotide sequence: TGTGCCAGCAGTCAAGGGACAGGGGGCCTTTCAGATACGCAGTATTTT. Its protein product is CASSQGTGGLSDTQYF. The chain couples TRBV6-8 to TRBJ2-3, with 12 bases fitting TRBD1. Losses at the gene ends were 5 bases for V and 4 bases for J; bases not matched to a gene: 7. The CDR3 is 16 amino acids. The germline V gene has CDR1 MNHGY and CDR2 SAAAGT.

There are a few counts of this clone. The chain is built from TRBV4-1 and TRBJ1-5, with TRBD1 matching over 9 bases. Germline V CDR1 and CDR2: MGHRA, YSYEKL. This CDR3 spans 15 amino acids. Unmatched junction bases numbered 3, after V lost 3 bases and J lost 3 bases. The CDR3 coding sequence is TGCGCCAGCAGCCACCGGGACAGGGACAATCAGCCCCAGCATTTT. This encodes CASSHRDRDNQPQHF.

In this sample, this clone turned up a few times. The rearrangement links TRBV6-8 to TRBJ2-5; perhaps TRBD2 as D (7 bases). The CDR3 extends over 13 amino acids. Trimming took 7 bases from V and 3 from J, leaving 12 bases between them. The germline gives CDR1 MNHGY, CDR2 SAAAGT. The CDR3 sequence is CASTEGGKETQYF. The CDR3 region has the DNA TGTGCCAGCACCGAGGGGGGGAAAGAGACCCAGTACTTC.

This clone was seen a handful of times. The junction shows a germline mismatch at one end, possibly a read error. The chain has TRBV23-1 and TRBJ2-7; no definite D call. TRBV23-1 qualifies as an ORF whose function is uncertain. The CDR3 contains 14 residues. CDR3 sequence (DNA): TGCGCCAGCAGCCAATCTTCACTCTCGGACGAGCAGTACTTC. It codes for CASSQSSLSDEQYF.

This clone was recorded at least ten times. The J gene is TRBJ1-6, the V gene TRBV11-3; no clear D gene. CDR1 SGHNT and CDR2 YENEEA come from the germline V gene. The CDR3 loop spans 15 amino acids. V lost 3 bases to trimming and J lost 7 bases, with 13 bases between them. CDR3: CASSLAGMWNSPLHF. In nucleotides, the CDR3 is TGTGCCAGCAGCTTGGCTGGAATGTGGAATTCACCCCTCCACTTT.

The chain is built from TRBV28 and TRBJ2-3, with 7 bases matching TRBD2. This CDR3 contains 14 residues. The junction had 6 bases not matched to a gene; V was cut back by 6 bases and J by 3 bases. Looked up from germline, CDR1 is MDHEN and CDR2 is SYDVKM. The CDR3 is CASRIGRATDTQYF. CDR3 DNA sequence: TGTGCCAGCAGAATAGGGAGGGCAACAGATACGCAGTATTTT.

This clone was recorded a few times. The CDR3 loop is CSLAGLANQETQYF. The CDR3 DNA sequence: TGCAGCCTGGCAGGACTAGCGAACCAAGAGACCCAGTACTTC. The chain uses TRBV29-1 and TRBJ2-5, with TRBD2 identical over 9 bases. Trimming at V came to 8 bases and at J to 0 bases, leaving 7 bases not matched to a gene. CDR1 and CDR2 (germline): SQVTM, ANQGSEA. The CDR3 has 14 residues.

There are a few counts of this clone. The chain employs TRBV6-8 and TRBJ2-2, with D perhaps matching TRBD2 (5 bases). In germline, CDR1 is MNHGY, CDR2 SAAAGT. V lost 2 bases to trimming and J lost 3 bases, with 7 bases between them. This CDR3 has 14 amino acids. CDR3 coding DNA: TGTGCCAGCAGTTACCTGGACTACACCGGGGAGCTGTTTTTT. Its protein product is CASSYLDYTGELFF.

This clone appeared many times. The chain is built from TRBV6-8 and TRBJ1-2; tentatively, D is TRBD1 (5 bases). Trimming took 2 bases from V and 4 from J, leaving 14 bases between them. The CDR3 loop spans 15 amino acids. Germline V gives CDR1 MNHGY, CDR2 SAAAGT. In DNA, the CDR3 is TGTGCCAGCAGTTACGAGGCAGGGTGGGGCTATGGCTACACCTTC. It translates to CASSYEAGWGYGYTF.

This clone was observed a handful of times. This chain joins TRBV1 and TRBJ1-1; no DNA check was done on the table's D call, TRBD1. TRBV1 is a listed pseudogene. This CDR3 spans 16 amino acids. CDR3 loop: CASSQVGQGLNTEAFF. In DNA, the CDR3 is TGCGCCAGCAGCCAAGTGGGACAGGGCCTAAACACTGAAGCTTTCTTT.

The chain combines TRBV6-8 with TRBJ2-1; TRBD2 matches at 11 bases. Per germline, CDR1 MNHGY and CDR2 SAAAGT. CDR3 length equals 14 residues. The ends lost 10 bases at V and 5 bases at J; junction bases unmatched: 7. CDR3 residues: CAIHGTSGDNEQFF. The CDR3 DNA sequence: TGTGCCATCCACGGGACTAGCGGAGACAATGAGCAGTTCTTC.